What follows is one T cell receptor beta chain and its context. The antigen is unknown. This record comes from a study of cytomegalovirus exposure and HLA in healthy donors. Across the study: Per a later analysis, the 666 first-cohort and 95 to 150 validation repertoires shared one platform. Study-wide results and limits: TCR beta chains numbering approximately 150 were designated cytomegalovirus-associated.

The donors formed part of the roughly 120-subject validation cohort, distinct from the roughly 630-subject first cohort. The data were produced by immunoSEQ multiplex PCR, yet TCRdb's version contains in-frame clones alone and is incomplete. The sample carries 90,000 to 120,000 clones, roughly 95% recorded once. This CDR3 spans 12 amino acids. Trimming left V 7 bases short and J 2 bases short, with 11 bases between. Germline CDR1 is SQVTM and CDR2 is ANQGSEA. The chain carries TRBV29-1 and TRBJ1-1; D is unclear. The TCR was taken from a woman in her late teens or twenties in good health and CMV-seronegative. The specimen was PBMCs. CDR3 DNA sequence: TGCAGCGGGAGGACGGTTAACACTGAAGCTTTCTTT. It codes for CSGRTVNTEAFF.